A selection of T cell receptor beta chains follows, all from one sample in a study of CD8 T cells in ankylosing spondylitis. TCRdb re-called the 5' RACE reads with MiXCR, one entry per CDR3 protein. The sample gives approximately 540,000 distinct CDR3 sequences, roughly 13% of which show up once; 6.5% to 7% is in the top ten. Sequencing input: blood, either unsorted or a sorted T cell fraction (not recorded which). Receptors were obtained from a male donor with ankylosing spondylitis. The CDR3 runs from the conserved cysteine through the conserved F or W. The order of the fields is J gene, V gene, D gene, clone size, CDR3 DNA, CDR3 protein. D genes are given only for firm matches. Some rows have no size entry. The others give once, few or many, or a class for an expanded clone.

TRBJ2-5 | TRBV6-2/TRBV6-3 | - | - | TGTGCCAGCAGCCACTCGGGATCCCCCGGGGAGACCCAGTACTTC | CASSHSGSPGETQYF
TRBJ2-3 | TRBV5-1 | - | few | TGCGCCAGCAGCCACCGGGACTCGACGTTGTATTTT | CASSHRDSTLYF
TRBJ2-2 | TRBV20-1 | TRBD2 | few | TGCAGTGCCCGGTGGGCGGGAGGAACCGGGGAGCTGTTTTTT | CSARWAGGTGELFF
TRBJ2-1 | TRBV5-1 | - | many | TGCGCCAGCAGCTTGGCGGGCAGGGGTACCTACAATGAGCAGTTCTTC | CASSLAGRGTYNEQFF
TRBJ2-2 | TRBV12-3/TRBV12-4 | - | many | TGTGCCACCACTCGGACCCCCGGGGAGCTGTTTTTT | CATTRTPGELFF
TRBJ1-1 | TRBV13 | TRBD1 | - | TGTGCCAGCAGCTCCAGCGGGACAGGGAGGGTTACGGCTTTCTTT | CASSSSGTGRVTAFF
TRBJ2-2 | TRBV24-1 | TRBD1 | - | TGTGCCACCAGTGCCCCAGGACAGGGTTCGGCCGGGGAGCTGTTTTTT | CATSAPGQGSAGELFF
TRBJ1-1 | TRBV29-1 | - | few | TGCAGCGTTGAAGGGGGGGCTACTGAAGCTTTCTTT | CSVEGGATEAFF
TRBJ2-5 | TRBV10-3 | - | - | TGTGCCATCAGTGAGTCGGGTTCAAACGGGGCCCAGTACTTC | CAISESGSNGAQYF
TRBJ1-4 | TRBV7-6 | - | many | TGTGCCAGCAGCTTACGGACAGCAACTAATGAAAAACTGTTTTTT | CASSLRTATNEKLFF
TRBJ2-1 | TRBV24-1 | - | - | TGTGCCACCAGTACCTCCGGGACCCCCTACAATGAGCAGTTCTTC | CATSTSGTPYNEQFF
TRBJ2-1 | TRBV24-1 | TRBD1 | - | TGTGCCACCAGTGATCCCGGGACAGCCTACAATGAGCAGTTCTTC | CATSDPGTAYNEQFF
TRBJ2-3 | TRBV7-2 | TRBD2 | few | TGTGCCAGCAGCAATAGGGCTAGCGGGAGGGCCGAACGTTTTTCTACGCAGTATTTT | CASSNRASGRAERFSTQYF
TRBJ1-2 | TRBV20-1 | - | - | TGCAGTGCTAGAGAGGCCCCAGATTATGGCTACACCTTC | CSAREAPDYGYTF
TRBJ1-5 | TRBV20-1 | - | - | TGCAGTGCTCGCTGGGACCTCAATCAGCCCAAGCATTTT | CSARWDLNQPKHF
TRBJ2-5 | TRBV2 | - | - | TGTGCCAGCAGCCACCAATCCTCTACAGGGGAGACCCAGTACTTC | CASSHQSSTGETQYF
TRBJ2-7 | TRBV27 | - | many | TGTGCCAGCAACCGTGTGACGGCCGGAGGCCACGAGCAGTACTTC | CASNRVTAGGHEQYF
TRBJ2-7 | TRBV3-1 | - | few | TGTGCCAGCAGCCCCCTCAGGTCTTCCGGCTACGAGCAGTACTTC | CASSPLRSSGYEQYF
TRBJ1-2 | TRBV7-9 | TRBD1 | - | TGTGCCAGCAGCGCCTTGGACAGGGGGTCGGGCTACACCTTC | CASSALDRGSGYTF
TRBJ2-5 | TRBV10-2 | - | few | TGCGCCAGCAGTGAGCTAGAGAGGGGCCAAGAGACCCAGTACTTC | CASSELERGQETQYF
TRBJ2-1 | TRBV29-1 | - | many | TGCAGCGTTGAATGGGTGCCGACCTACAATGAGCAGTTCTTC | CSVEWVPTYNEQFF
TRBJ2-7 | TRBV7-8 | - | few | TGTGCCAGCAGTAAACAACAGGGATCGAACTACGAGCAGTACTTC | CASSKQQGSNYEQYF
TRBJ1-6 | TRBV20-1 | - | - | TGCAGTGCTTCCCCCGGGACGGATTATAATTCACCCCTCCACTTT | CSASPGTDYNSPLHF
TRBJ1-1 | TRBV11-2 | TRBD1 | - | TGTGCCAGCAGCTGGCTAGGGACAGGGGGGACGGCTTTCTTT | CASSWLGTGGTAFF
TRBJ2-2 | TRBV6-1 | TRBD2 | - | TGTGCCAGCACGAAACGGGGGACTAGCGCCCAAATGGCCACCGGGGAGCTGCTTTTT | CASTKRGTSAQMATGELLF
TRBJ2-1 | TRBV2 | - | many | TGTGCCGGGGAGGGACAGAACCGAGGGAAGTTCTTC | CAGEGQNRGKFF
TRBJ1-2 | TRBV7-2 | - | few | TGTGCCAGCAGCTTACCACATACCGGGGTCGTTTCCTTC | CASSLPHTGVVSF
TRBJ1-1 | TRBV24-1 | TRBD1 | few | TGTGCCACCAGTGACCTAGGGACAGGGGGCCGAGCTTTCTTT | CATSDLGTGGRAFF
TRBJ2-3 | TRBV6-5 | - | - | TGTGCCAGCAGTTACGGACCGACAGATACGCAGTATTTT | CASSYGPTDTQYF
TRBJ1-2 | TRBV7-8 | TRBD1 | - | TGTGCCAGCAGCTTAGAAGGCAGGGGGCTCGGGGGCTACACCTTC | CASSLEGRGLGGYTF
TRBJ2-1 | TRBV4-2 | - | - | TGTGCCAGCAGCCTGGAAGCGGACTACAATGAGCAGTTCTTC | CASSLEADYNEQFF
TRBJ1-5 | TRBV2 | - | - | TGTGCCAGCAGTGGTAGCGCCAATCAGCCCCAGCATTTT | CASSGSANQPQHF
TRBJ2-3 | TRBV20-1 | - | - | TGCAGTGCTAGCCCCCAAACCGATACGCAGTATTTT | CSASPQTDTQYF
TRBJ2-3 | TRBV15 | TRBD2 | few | TGTGCCACCAGCAGCCTGGGGGGCGGGAGGGACGGGGATACGCAGTATTTT | CATSSLGGGRDGDTQYF
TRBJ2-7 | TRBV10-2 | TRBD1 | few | TGCGCCAGCGCCGAAAACAGGGGGCTGGGCGAGCAGTACTTC | CASAENRGLGEQYF
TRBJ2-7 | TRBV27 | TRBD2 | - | TGTGCCAGCAGTCCACTAGCGGCGTCCTACGAGCAGTACTTC | CASSPLAASYEQYF
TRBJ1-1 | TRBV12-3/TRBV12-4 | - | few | TGTGCCAGCAGTTTCAAACAGGGGAACACTGAAGCTTTCTTT | CASSFKQGNTEAFF
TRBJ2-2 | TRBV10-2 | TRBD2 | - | TGCGCCAGCTCCTGGACTAGCGGATCCGGGGAGCTGTTTTTT | CASSWTSGSGELFF
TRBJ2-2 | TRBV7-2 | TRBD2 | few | TGTGCCAGCAGCCAGACTAGCGGGAGTTACACCGGGGAGCTGTTTTTT | CASSQTSGSYTGELFF
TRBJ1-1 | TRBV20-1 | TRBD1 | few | TGCAGTGCTGCGGTCTCCCGGGACAGGGAATCTGAAGCTTTCTTT | CSAAVSRDRESEAFF
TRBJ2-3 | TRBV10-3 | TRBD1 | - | TGTGCCATCACCGCAGGACAGGGGCGCGAAGATACGCAGTATTTT | CAITAGQGREDTQYF
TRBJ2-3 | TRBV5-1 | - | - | TGCGCCAGCAGCCGAGACAAGAAAACTAGCACAGATACGCAGTATTTT | CASSRDKKTSTDTQYF
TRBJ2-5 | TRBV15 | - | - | TGTGCCACCAGCAGAGGACGGGGGGCAGGAGAGACCCAGTACTTC | CATSRGRGAGETQYF
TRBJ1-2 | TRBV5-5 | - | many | TGTGCCAGCAGCCCAACGGACAGCTATGGCTACACCTTC | CASSPTDSYGYTF
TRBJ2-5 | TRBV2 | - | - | TGTGCCAGCAGTGAGGACACCCATGGGGTGACCCAGTACTTC | CASSEDTHGVTQYF
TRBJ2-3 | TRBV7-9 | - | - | TGTGCCAGCAGCTTACTAAGAAATACGCAGTATTTT | CASSLLRNTQYF
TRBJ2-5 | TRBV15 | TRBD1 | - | TGTGCCACCAGCCCGGGGACAGCGGATTATGGTCAAGAGACCCAGTACTTC | CATSPGTADYGQETQYF
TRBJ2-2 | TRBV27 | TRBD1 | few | TGTGCCAGCAGTCGCCAGACAGGGCCCAACACCGGGGAGCTGTTTTTT | CASSRQTGPNTGELFF
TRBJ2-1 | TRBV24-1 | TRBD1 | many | TGTGCCACCAGCCCCTCCGGGACAGATTTCTACAATGAGCAGTTCTTC | CATSPSGTDFYNEQFF
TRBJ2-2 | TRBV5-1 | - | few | TGCGCCAGCAGCTTGTCGGGGACATTGGTTAACACCGGGGAGCTGTTTTTT | CASSLSGTLVNTGELFF
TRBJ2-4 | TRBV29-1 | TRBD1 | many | TGCAGCGTGCAACCTACAGGGGACATTCAGTACTTC | CSVQPTGDIQYF
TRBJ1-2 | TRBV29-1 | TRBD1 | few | TGCAGCGTTGAAAAGGGGGCAGGATATGGCTACACCTTC | CSVEKGAGYGYTF
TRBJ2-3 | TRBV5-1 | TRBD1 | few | TGCGCCAGCAGCTCCCAGGGGGCGCAAGTTGCAGATACGCAGTATTTT | CASSSQGAQVADTQYF
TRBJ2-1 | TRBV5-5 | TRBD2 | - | TGTGCCAGCAGCTTGGATCCGGCTAGCGGGAGGTCCCATGAGCAGTTCTTC | CASSLDPASGRSHEQFF
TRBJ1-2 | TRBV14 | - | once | TGTGCCAGCAGCGTCCGGGACACCTATGGCTACACCTTC | CASSVRDTYGYTF
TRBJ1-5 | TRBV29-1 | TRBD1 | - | TGCAGCGCCTCCCTTGGGGCAGGGGGGGAGCAGCCCCAGCATTTT | CSASLGAGGEQPQHF
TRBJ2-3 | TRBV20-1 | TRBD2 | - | TGCAGTGCTCCCAGAAGCGGGATTGACACAGATACGCAGTATTTT | CSAPRSGIDTDTQYF
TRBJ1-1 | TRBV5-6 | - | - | TGTGCCAGCAGCTTCACGCGGGCCTATAACACTGAAGCTTTCTTT | CASSFTRAYNTEAFF
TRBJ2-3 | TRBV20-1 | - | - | TGCAGTGCTAGTTACAGGGTTGCCACAGATACGCAGTATTTT | CSASYRVATDTQYF
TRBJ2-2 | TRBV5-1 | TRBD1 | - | TGCGCCAGCCTACTCCAGGGACAGGGGAACACCGGGGAGCTGTTTTTT | CASLLQGQGNTGELFF